The present T cell receptor beta chain was sequenced within a study of identical twins. TCRdb fed the 5' RACE reads into MiXCR, producing one record per CDR3 protein. This sample has about 570,000 distinct CDR3 sequences; around 9.6% occur once, and the top ten carry around 3.1%. Findings and limits, study-wide: Modeled out-of-frame TCR alpha sharing in monozygotic twins fell below observed levels.

The CDR3 runs to 18 residues. Germline CDR1 LGHNA, CDR2 YNFKEQ. V gave up 1 base and J gave up 0 bases; unmatched junction bases: 9. As to this clonotype: Its cognate antigen is unknown.

These same records also appear under a second study, on yellow fever vaccine responses in identical twins.

The material sequenced was PBMCs. The chain has TRBV4-2 and TRBJ2-5, with TRBD2 identical over 9 bases. The receptor was isolated from a woman under 30 in good health. In DNA, the CDR3 is TGTGCCAGCAGCCAAGGTCAGGCGGGGGGGGCGTACCAAGAGACCCAGTACTTC. This translates into CASSQGQAGGAYQETQYF.